The clone carrying this T cell receptor (beta chain) was recorded only once. Its antigen is unknown. Trimming took 5 bases from V and 3 from J, leaving 13 bases between them. Germline-derived CDR1 and CDR2 are ENHRY and SYGVKD. This CDR3 is 14 amino acids long. Produced via immunoSEQ multiplex PCR; TCRdb's table is partial and in-frame only. The data show about 60,000 clones, around 83% seen once. The sample comes from a study of OX40 agonist ivuxolimab in advanced cancers. As for the study in general: Dose-escalation patients were diagnosed with hepatocellular carcinoma, melanoma, renal cell cancer or head and neck cancer.

Whole-study results and caveats: Partial responders receiving 0.1-3.0 mg/kg showed among the lowest clonal expansion. CD4+ T cells averaged fewer expanded clones than CD8+ T cells.

The chain carries TRBV10-3 and TRBJ2-5, with D perhaps given as TRBD1 or TRBD2 (5 bases each). The sequences come from CD4+ or CD8+ T cells sorted from blood, collected in a trial of the OX40 agonist ivuxolimab. The sequence derives from an adult with an advanced solid tumor such as melanoma, head and neck, liver or kidney cancer. This CDR3 reads CAISPRDGEETQYF. The CDR3 DNA reads as TGTGCCATCAGTCCACGGGACGGTGAAGAGACCCAGTACTTC.